Listed here are 21 T cell receptor beta chains from one sample, sequenced in a study of cytomegalovirus exposure and HLA in healthy donors (dated by TCRdb to 2016 to 2017). Library creation used the immunoSEQ multiplex PCR assay. The multiplex PCR relied on a mix of 60 forward primers for TCR Vbeta segments and 13 reverse primers for TCR Jbeta segments. In TCRdb, the immuneACCESS table is reduced to in-frame sequences with V and J assigned. These tables do not hold every clone; where another copy was compared, an unresolved V gene accounts for under half, and the others remain unexplained. This sample holds about 160,000 clones; under 85% were observed only once. The ten largest clonotypes hold about 4% of the sample. Sample: PBMCs. These receptors were obtained from a man aged 50 or older in good health and CMV-seropositive.

CDR3 protein: CASSFLEAGEKLFF. The CDR3 nucleotides read TGTGCCAGCAGCTTCTTGGAGGCGGGTGAAAAACTGTTTTTT. This chain connects TRBV7-6 to TRBJ1-4; D not certain. From germline, CDR1 is SGHVS and CDR2 FNYEAQ. This CDR3 has 14 amino acids. Deletions cut 3 bases from V and 7 bases from J, with 12 bases between.

DNA for the CDR3: TGCGCCAGCAGCTTGGCTAGCGGGAGGAGGGAGACCCAGTACTTC. Its protein is CASSLASGRRETQYF. This sequence joins TRBV5-1 and TRBJ2-5; 11 bases fit TRBD2. The CDR3 contains 15 residues. Germline lookup yields CDR1 SGHRS and CDR2 YFSETQ. Losses at the gene ends were 0 bases for V and 5 bases for J; bases not matched to a gene: 3.

The V and J genes are TRBV29-1 and TRBJ2-2; D not resolved. Per germline, CDR1 SQVTM and CDR2 ANQGSEA. The V and J ends lost 4 bases and 5 bases respectively, with 20 bases between them. This CDR3 has 16 amino acids. CDR3 nucleotide sequence: TGCAGCGTTGTCGGCAGTAACCACCTCGGGACCGGGGAGCTGTTTTTT. It codes for CSVVGSNHLGTGELFF.

The table lists this clone with a count of one. The V and J genes are TRBV7-2 and TRBJ2-7, with 9 nucleotides matching TRBD1. V lost 4 bases and J lost 0; bases outside the gene matches: 7. The CDR3 is 16 residues long. Looked up from germline, CDR1 is SGHTA and CDR2 is FQGNSA. In nucleotides, the CDR3 is TGTGCCAGCAGCTCGGGCTGGGACAGGGACTCCTACGAGCAGTACTTC. This encodes CASSSGWDRDSYEQYF.

This chain uses TRBV19 with TRBJ2-2; 8 nucleotides match TRBD1. V was clipped by 4 bases and J by 5 bases; unmatched bases: 3. This CDR3 has 14 amino acids. The germline gives CDR1 LNHDA, CDR2 SQIVND (reference sequence). CDR3 region: CASSNTGGTGELFF. Here the CDR3 DNA reads TGTGCCAGTAGTAACACAGGGGGAACCGGGGAGCTGTTTTTT.

The chain joins TRBV27 to TRBJ2-7; the match to TRBD2 covers 13 bases. Germline CDR1 MNHEY, CDR2 SMNVEV (reference sequence). The length of the CDR3 is 17 residues. J was trimmed by 0 bases and V by 6 bases; bases with no gene match: 8. The CDR3 sequence: CASSPYRTSGSSYEQYF. CDR3 DNA sequence: TGTGCCAGCAGCCCCTACCGGACTAGCGGGAGCTCCTACGAGCAGTACTTC.

The J gene is TRBJ1-5, the V gene TRBV6-5; 7 nucleotides align to TRBD1. Looked up from germline, CDR1 is MNHEY and CDR2 is SVGAGI. The CDR3 is made up of 15 amino acids. Germline trimming cut 6 bases from V and 1 base from J; bases unmatched to any gene: 6. The CDR3 sequence: CASSPAGGSNQPQHF. The DNA for the CDR3 is TGTGCCAGCAGCCCCGCAGGGGGGAGCAATCAGCCCCAGCATTTT.

This CDR3 is CASSFGGAGDTQYF. CDR3 nucleotides: TGTGCCAGCAGCTTTGGCGGGGCGGGGGATACGCAGTATTTT. V gene TRBV7-7 combines with J gene TRBJ2-3; D possibly corresponds to TRBD2 (6 bases). V lost 3 bases to trimming and J lost 6 bases, with 13 bases between them. This CDR3 is built from 14 residues. In germline, CDR1 is SSHAT, CDR2 FNYEAQ (reference sequence). Drawing the rest from reference TRBV7-7 and TRBJ2-3, the complete variable domain is GAGVSQSPRYKVTKRGQDVTLRCDPISSHATLYWYQQALGQGPEFLTYFNYEAQPDKSGLPSDRFSAERPEGSISTLTIQRTEQRDSAMYRCASSFGGAGDTQYFGPGTRLTVL.

The chain combines TRBV5-1 with TRBJ2-2; 10 bases are a match to TRBD2. CDR3 size: 19 residues. Germline loops: CDR1 SGHRS, CDR2 YFSETQ. The junction had 13 bases not matched to a gene; V was cut back by 0 bases and J by 5 bases. CDR3 DNA: TGCGCCAGCAGCTTGGCCAGGGGATTAGGGACTAGCGTGACCGGGGAGCTGTTTTTT. This codes for CASSLARGLGTSVTGELFF.

The chain combines TRBV19 with TRBJ1-4; D is possibly TRBD1 (6 bases). CDR1 and CDR2 from the germline V gene are LNHDA and SQIVND (reference sequence). V lost 4 bases to trimming and J lost 3 bases, with 9 bases between them. This CDR3 contains 14 residues. The chain's CDR3 is CASSTGAANEKLFF. The CDR3 DNA follows: TGTGCCAGTAGTACAGGGGCGGCTAATGAAAAACTGTTTTTT.

The chain links TRBV10-3 to TRBJ2-1, with 11 bases identical to TRBD2. Germline V gives CDR1 ENHRY, CDR2 SYGVKD. The CDR3 totals 17 residues. V gave up 0 bases and J gave up 6 bases; unmatched junction bases: 7. Here the CDR3 reads CAISESPGLAGGNEQFF. DNA for the CDR3: TGTGCCATCAGTGAGTCCCCCGGGCTAGCGGGAGGCAATGAGCAGTTCTTC.

The chain combines TRBV27 with TRBJ2-3; 9 bases map to TRBD2. This CDR3 region has 17 residues. V gave up 1 base and J gave up 1 base; unmatched junction bases: 6. Germline V gene data show CDR1 as MNHEY and CDR2 as SMNVEV (reference sequence). The CDR3 DNA reads as TGTGCCAGCAGTTTATTCGCGACTAGCGGTGGCACAGATACGCAGTATTTT. It translates to CASSLFATSGGTDTQYF.

In regard to this clone: At the DNA level, this CDR3 is encoded by other sequences in the same sample as well. The rearrangement uses TRBV9 and TRBJ2-7, with 8 bases fitting TRBD1. This CDR3 contains 15 residues. Unmatched junction bases numbered 4, after V lost 0 bases and J lost 2 bases. Germline loops: CDR1 SGDLS, CDR2 YYNGEE. CDR3 sequence: CASSVGGTGAYEQYF. The CDR3 DNA reads as TGTGCCAGCAGCGTAGGAGGGACAGGCGCCTACGAGCAGTACTTC. Using reference TRBV9 and TRBJ2-7 for the parts outside the CDR3, the full variable domain is DSGVTQTPKHLITATGQRVTLRCSPRSGDLSVYWYQQSLDQGLQFLIQYYNGEERAKGNILERFSAQQFPDLHSELNLSSLELGDSALYFCASSVGGTGAYEQYFGPGTRLTVT.

The chain carries TRBV28 and TRBJ1-5, with D possibly matching TRBD1 (6 bases). Trimming pared 7 bases from V and 3 bases from J, leaving 13 bases between. The CDR3 sequence is 14 residues long. Germline values: CDR1 MDHEN, CDR2 SYDVKM. The CDR3 region has the DNA TGTGCCAGCACCACAGGGACAAACAATCAGCCCCAGCATTTT. Its protein is CASTTGTNNQPQHF.

This clone was seen just once. This chain joins TRBV5-1 and TRBJ2-1, with 12 nucleotides matching TRBD2. The germline gives CDR1 SGHRS, CDR2 YFSETQ. V lost 1 base to trimming and J lost 8 bases; unmatched junction nucleotides: 10. There are 17 residues in the CDR3. CDR3 sequence (DNA): TGCGCCAGCAGCTTGCGAAAGACTAGCGGGGGAGGAGATGAGCAGTTCTTC. This sequence encodes CASSLRKTSGGGDEQFF.

This clone was found once. The gene calls are TRBV9 and TRBJ2-7, with TRBD1 matching 8 bases. The germline gives CDR1 SGDLS, CDR2 YYNGEE. The trim removed 0 bases at V and 0 bases at J, leaving 2 bases unmatched. This CDR3 is built from 15 residues. The CDR3 DNA is TGTGCCAGCAGCGTAGGGACAGGGCCCTCCTACGAGCAGTACTTC. Its protein product is CASSVGTGPSYEQYF.

The chain joins TRBV7-6 to TRBJ2-2; 8 bases fit TRBD2. Germline V CDR1 and CDR2: SGHVS, FNYEAQ. CDR3 size: 16 residues. The junction had 7 bases not matched to a gene; V was cut back by 0 bases and J by 7 bases. CDR3 DNA: TGTGCCAGCAGCTTAGCTACGGGGGGGGCCGACGGGGAGCTGTTTTTT. It translates to CASSLATGGADGELFF.

This chain uses TRBV5-4 with TRBJ2-3, with 10 bases lining up with TRBD2. In germline, CDR1 is SGHNT, CDR2 YYREEE (reference sequence). This CDR3 comprises 16 residues. V trimming: 5 bases; J trimming: 6 bases; junction bases outside the gene matches: 12. The chain's CDR3 is CASRPGQAGGPDTQYF. CDR3 DNA: TGTGCCAGCAGGCCGGGCCAAGCGGGGGGGCCGGATACGCAGTATTTT.

CDR3 nucleotides: TGTGCCAGCAGCTCGGGACTAGCGGGGGGGGAGCTGTTTTTT. Its translation is CASSSGLAGGELFF. The chain employs TRBV9 and TRBJ2-2; TRBD2 aligns across 13 bases. CDR1 and CDR2 from the germline V gene are SGDLS and YYNGEE. With 4 bases clipped from V and 8 bases from J, the junction kept 2 bases outside the gene matches. The CDR3 runs to 14 residues.

V is TRBV19 and J is TRBJ2-5; TRBD2 matches at 10 bases. Germline V gene lookup returns CDR1 LNHDA and CDR2 SQIVND (reference sequence). The CDR3 loop spans 17 amino acids. The J segment lost 4 bases and the V segment lost 6 bases, leaving 14 bases of the junction unmatched. The CDR3, as DNA: TGTGCCAGTAGAAAGCGGGAGGGCCAGGGGAGGGGAGAGACCCAGTACTTC. Its protein product is CASRKREGQGRGETQYF.

The chain carries TRBV28 and TRBJ1-2; 10 nucleotides line up with TRBD1. Germline V gives CDR1 MDHEN, CDR2 SYDVKM. The J segment lost 8 bases and the V segment lost 3 bases, leaving 12 bases of the junction unmatched. There are 16 residues in the CDR3. This CDR3 reads CASSFWSRGQGSGYTF. CDR3 DNA: TGTGCCAGCAGTTTTTGGTCGAGGGGACAGGGGTCCGGCTACACCTTC.